This TCR beta chain is from a study of T cell responses to AZD1222 COVID-19 vaccine. Study results and limitations: The peak T cell response came first, and repertoires were sampled only after it. It was only 6 or 7 AZD1222 recipients who were seropositive at baseline.

This clone was counted once. The target antigen is unknown. Generated by immunoSEQ multiplex PCR, the TCRdb table keeps only in-frame clones and is missing some. Of 70,000 or so clones detected, about nine tenths appear once; the ten largest clones hold around 24%. Germline V gene lookup returns CDR1 SGHNT and CDR2 YENEEA. V dropped 1 base and J dropped 0; count of bases not matched to a gene: 5. The CDR3 contains 17 residues. The TCR comes from an adult in good health. J is TRBJ2-1 and V is TRBV11-3; 8 positions agree with TRBD2. The sample here was peripheral blood, taken on day 0 of AZD1222 vaccination. CDR3 protein: CASSLGEAGASYNEQFF. CDR3 coding DNA: TGTGCCAGCAGCTTAGGGGAAGCGGGGGCCTCCTACAATGAGCAGTTCTTC.